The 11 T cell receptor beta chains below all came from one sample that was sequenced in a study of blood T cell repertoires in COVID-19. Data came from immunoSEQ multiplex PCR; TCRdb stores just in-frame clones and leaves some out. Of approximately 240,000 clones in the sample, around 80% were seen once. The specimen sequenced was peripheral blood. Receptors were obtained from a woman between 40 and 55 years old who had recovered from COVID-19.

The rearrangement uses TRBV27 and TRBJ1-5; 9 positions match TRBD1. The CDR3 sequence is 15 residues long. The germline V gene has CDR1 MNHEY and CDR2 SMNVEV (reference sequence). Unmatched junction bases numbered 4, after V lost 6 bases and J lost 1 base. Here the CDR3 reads CASRMDRGSNQPQHF. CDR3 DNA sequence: TGTGCCAGCAGAATGGACAGGGGAAGCAATCAGCCCCAGCATTTT.

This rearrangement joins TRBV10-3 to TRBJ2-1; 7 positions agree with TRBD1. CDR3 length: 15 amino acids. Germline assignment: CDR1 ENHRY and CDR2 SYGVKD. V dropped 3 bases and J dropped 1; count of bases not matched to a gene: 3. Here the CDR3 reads CAISDGTASYNEQFF. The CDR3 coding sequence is TGTGCCATCAGTGATGGGACAGCATCCTACAATGAGCAGTTCTTC.

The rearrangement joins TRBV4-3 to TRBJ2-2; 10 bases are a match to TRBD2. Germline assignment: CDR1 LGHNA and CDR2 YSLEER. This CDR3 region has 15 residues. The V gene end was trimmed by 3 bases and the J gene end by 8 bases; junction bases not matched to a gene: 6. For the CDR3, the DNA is TGCGCCAGCAGCCATGGAAGCGGGGGGGCTGGGGAGCTGTTTTTT. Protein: CASSHGSGGAGELFF.

DNA of the CDR3: TGCGCCAGCAGCTTGGAAGGGACACTAGCTGAAGCTTTCTTT. Translated, it gives CASSLEGTLAEAFF. The chain couples TRBV5-1 to TRBJ1-1; tentatively, D is TRBD1 (6 bases). Germline CDR1 reads SGHRS; CDR2 reads YFSETQ. The CDR3 has 14 amino acids. V lost 0 bases and J 6 bases, leaving 12 bases between the germline ends.

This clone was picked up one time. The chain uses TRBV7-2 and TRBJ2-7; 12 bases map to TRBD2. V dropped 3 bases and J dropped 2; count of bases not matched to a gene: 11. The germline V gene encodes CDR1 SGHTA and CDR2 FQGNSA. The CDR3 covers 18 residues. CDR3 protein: CASSFATSGGQYAYEQYF. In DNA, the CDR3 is TGTGCCAGCAGCTTTGCGACTAGCGGGGGCCAATATGCCTACGAGCAGTACTTC. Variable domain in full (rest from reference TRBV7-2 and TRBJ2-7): GAGVSQSPSNKVTEKGKDVELRCDPISGHTALYWYRQSLGQGLEFLIYFQGNSAPDKSGLPSDRFSAERTGGSVSTLTIQRTQQEDSAVYLCASSFATSGGQYAYEQYFGPGTRLTVT.

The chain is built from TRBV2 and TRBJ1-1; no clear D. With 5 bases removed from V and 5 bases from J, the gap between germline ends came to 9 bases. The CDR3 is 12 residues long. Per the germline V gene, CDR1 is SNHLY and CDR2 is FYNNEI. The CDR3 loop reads CASSSSGTEAFF. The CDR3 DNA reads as TGTGCCAGCAGTAGTTCCGGGACTGAAGCTTTCTTT.

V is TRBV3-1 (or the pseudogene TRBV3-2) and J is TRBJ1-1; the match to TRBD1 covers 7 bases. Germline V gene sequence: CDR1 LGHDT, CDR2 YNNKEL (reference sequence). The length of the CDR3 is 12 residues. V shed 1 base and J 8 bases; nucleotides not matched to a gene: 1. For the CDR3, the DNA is TGTGCCAGCAGCCAAGCGGACAGGGAAGCTTTCTTT. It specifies CASSQADREAFF.

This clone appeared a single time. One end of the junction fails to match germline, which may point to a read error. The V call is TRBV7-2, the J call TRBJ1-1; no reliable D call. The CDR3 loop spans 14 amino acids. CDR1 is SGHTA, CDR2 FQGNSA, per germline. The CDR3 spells CASSWRLVGSETFF. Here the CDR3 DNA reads TGTGCCAGCAGCTGGAGGCTCGTGGGATCTGAAACTTTCTTT. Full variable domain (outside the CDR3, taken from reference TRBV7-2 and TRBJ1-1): GAGVSQSPSNKVTEKGKDVELRCDPISGHTALYWYRQSLGQGLEFLIYFQGNSAPDKSGLPSDRFSAERTGGSVSTLTIQRTQQEDSAVYLCASSWRLVGSETFFGQGTRLTVV.

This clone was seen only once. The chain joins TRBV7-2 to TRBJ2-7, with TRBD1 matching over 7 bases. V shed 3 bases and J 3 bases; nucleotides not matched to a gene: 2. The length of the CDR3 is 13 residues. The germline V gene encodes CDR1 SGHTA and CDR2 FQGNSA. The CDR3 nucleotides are TGTGCCAGCAGCTTTAACAGGGGCTACGAGCAGTACTTC. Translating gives CASSFNRGYEQYF.

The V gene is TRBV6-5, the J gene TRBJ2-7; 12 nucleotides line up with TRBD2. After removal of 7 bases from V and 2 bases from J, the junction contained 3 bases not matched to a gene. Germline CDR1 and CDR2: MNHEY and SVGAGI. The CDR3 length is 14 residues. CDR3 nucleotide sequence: TGTGCCAGCATCTCTAGCGGGGGGGCCTACGAGCAGTACTTC. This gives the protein CASISSGGAYEQYF.

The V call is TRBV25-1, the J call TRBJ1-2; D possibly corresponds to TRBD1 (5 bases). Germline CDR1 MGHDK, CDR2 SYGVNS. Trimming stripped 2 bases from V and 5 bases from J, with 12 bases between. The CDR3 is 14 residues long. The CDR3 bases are TGTGCCAGCAGTGAAGGGGCCGTCATGTATGGCTACACCTTC. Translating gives CASSEGAVMYGYTF.